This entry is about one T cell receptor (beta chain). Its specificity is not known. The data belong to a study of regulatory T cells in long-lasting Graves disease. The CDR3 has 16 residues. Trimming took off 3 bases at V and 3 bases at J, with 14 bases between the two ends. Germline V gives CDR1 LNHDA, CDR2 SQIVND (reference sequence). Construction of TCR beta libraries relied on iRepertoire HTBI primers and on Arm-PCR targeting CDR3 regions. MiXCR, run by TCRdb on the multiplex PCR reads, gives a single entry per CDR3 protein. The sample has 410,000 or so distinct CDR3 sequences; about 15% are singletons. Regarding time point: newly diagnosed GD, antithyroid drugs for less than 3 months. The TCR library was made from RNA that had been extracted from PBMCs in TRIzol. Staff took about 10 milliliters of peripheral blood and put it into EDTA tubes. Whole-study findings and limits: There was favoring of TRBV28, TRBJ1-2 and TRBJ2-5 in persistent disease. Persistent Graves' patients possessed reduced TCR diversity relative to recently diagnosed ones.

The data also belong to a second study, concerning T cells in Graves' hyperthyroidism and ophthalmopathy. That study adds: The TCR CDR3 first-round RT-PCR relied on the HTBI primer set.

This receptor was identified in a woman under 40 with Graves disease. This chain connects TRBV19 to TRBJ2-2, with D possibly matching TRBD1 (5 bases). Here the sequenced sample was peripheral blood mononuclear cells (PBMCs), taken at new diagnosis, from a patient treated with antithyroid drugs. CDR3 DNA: TGTGCCAGTAGTATCTTCGGCGTCAGGGACACCGGGGAGCTGTTTTTT. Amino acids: CASSIFGVRDTGELFF.